Reported below is one T cell receptor beta chain. Its antigen is as yet unknown. There are 13 residues in the CDR3. CDR1 is MDHEN, CDR2 SYDVKM, per germline. These data come from a study of CXCR3-negative and CXCR3-positive naive CD8 T cells. All TRB cDNA libraries came from 5' RACE performed with UMI labels. TCRdb re-analyzed the 5' RACE reads; it lists each CDR3 protein once, without DNA. Its listing shows about 45,000 distinct CDR3 sequences. Triplicate approximately 300,000-cell sorts were made of each CD8+ T cell subset. General study findings and limits: Naive subsets had comparable surface CD5, so TRB CDR3 properties gauged TCR strength.

The TCR originated in a human donor in good health. Some clones in this sample may be carry-over from other donors' samples. Sequenced input: memory CD8+ T cells from blood. This rearrangement joins TRBV28 to TRBJ2-2; TCRdb outputs TRBD2, but without DNA this stays unchecked. CDR3 loop: CASSGRRTGELFF.